A single sample is the source of the 32 T cell receptor beta chains below, sequenced in a study of T cells after yellow fever vaccination. One entry per CDR3 protein, called by TCRdb with MiXCR from the 5' RACE reads. This table holds about 310,000 distinct CDR3 sequences, 3.6% found once. The sample was PBMCs, taken on the day of the yellow fever booster vaccination. Source of these receptors: a man between 18 and 35 years old who received the YFV17D yellow fever vaccine.

The table lists this clonotype with many counts. CDR3 amino acids: CASRPTGGLTPLHF. The CDR3 bases are TGTGCCAGCAGACCGACAGGGGGGTTGACACCCCTCCACTTT. The chain employs TRBV6-2 or TRBV6-3 and TRBJ1-6; TRBD1 agrees at 9 bases. J lost 11 bases, V lost 6 bases, and 8 bases had no gene match. The CDR3 loop spans 14 amino acids. Germline CDR1 reads MNHEY; CDR2 reads SVGEGT.

This clonotype was seen repeatedly, ten times or more. The chain carries TRBV7-9 and TRBJ2-3, with D perhaps TRBD2 (5 bases). The germline gives CDR1 SEHNR, CDR2 FQNEAQ (reference sequence). V was clipped by 5 bases and J by 9 bases, with 21 bases between them. The CDR3 has 15 amino acids. The chain's CDR3 is CASSRTTSGYATQYF. The CDR3 coding sequence is TGTGCCAGCAGCCGAACGACTTCGGGATACGCAACGCAGTATTTT.

V is TRBV7-9 and J is TRBJ2-5, with D hard to call. The CDR3 runs 14 residues. Looked up from germline, CDR1 is SEHNR and CDR2 is FQNEAQ (reference sequence). Trimming pared 5 bases from V and 1 base from J, leaving 11 bases between. CDR3 sequence: CASSPPVIQETQYF. Here the CDR3 DNA reads TGTGCCAGCAGCCCTCCTGTTATCCAAGAGACCCAGTACTTC.

This clonotype turned up a few times. The chain couples TRBV27 to TRBJ1-1, with 10 bases identical to TRBD1. The germline V gene has CDR1 MNHEY and CDR2 SMNVEV (reference sequence). Trimming removed 8 bases from V and 6 bases from J; junction bases left unmatched: 9. This CDR3 region has 14 residues. CDR3 sequence (DNA): TGTGCCAGCGTCTCCGGGACAGGGGTTTCTGAAGCTTTCTTT. As protein: CASVSGTGVSEAFF.

The table lists this clonotype with a few counts. This chain joins TRBV20-1 and TRBJ2-7; D gene ambiguous. Germline-derived CDR1 and CDR2 are DFQATT and SNEGSKA (reference sequence). V lost 6 bases and J lost 2, with 8 bases in between. This CDR3 contains 11 residues. The CDR3: CSAFYAYEQYF. The CDR3 DNA reads as TGCAGTGCGTTTTACGCCTACGAGCAGTACTTC.

The gene calls are TRBV4-1 and TRBJ2-3, with D possibly being TRBD1 (6 bases). Germline V gives CDR1 MGHRA, CDR2 YSYEKL. There are 15 residues in the CDR3. The V end was cut by 1 base, the J end by 5 bases, with 13 bases between. In DNA form, the CDR3 reads TGCGCCAGCAGCCAAGGAGCAGGGGATCTAGATACGCAGTATTTT. Translated: CASSQGAGDLDTQYF.

This clonotype was seen at least ten times. The V call is TRBV5-6, the J call TRBJ2-7; D is ambiguous. Germline assignment: CDR1 SGHDT and CDR2 YYEEEE. CDR3 length: 17 amino acids. Trimming took 2 bases from V and 3 from J, leaving 21 bases between them. CDR3 sequence: CASSFFTLTPMGYEQYV. CDR3 coding DNA: TGTGCCAGCAGCTTTTTTACGTTGACACCGATGGGCTACGAGCAGTACGTC.

This clonotype has ten or more counts. The V gene is TRBV7-3, the J gene TRBJ2-5; D possibly uses TRBD1 or TRBD2 (5 bases each). The V and J ends lost 5 bases and 5 bases respectively, with 18 bases between them. CDR1 is SGHTA and CDR2 is FQGTGA in the germline V gene. The CDR3 is 15 residues long. CDR3 sequence: CASSVGVAGGETQYF. The DNA of the CDR3 is TGTGCCAGCAGCGTAGGGGTGGCGGGCGGGGAGACCCAGTACTTC.

This clonotype was seen at least ten times. This chain joins TRBV6-5 and TRBJ2-3, with D possibly TRBD1 on 6 matching bases. Germline V gene data show CDR1 as MNHEY and CDR2 as SVGAGI. Trimming shortened V by 2 bases and J by 4 bases, and 10 bases separated the two germline ends. CDR3 length: 14 residues. Here the CDR3 DNA reads TGTGCCAGCAGTTACCGACAGGTCGCAGATACGCAGTATTTT. Its protein product is CASSYRQVADTQYF.

This clonotype was detected many times. The chain links TRBV20-1 to TRBJ1-1; 9 bases agree with TRBD1. The germline V gene has CDR1 DFQATT and CDR2 SNEGSKA (reference sequence). V was clipped by 3 bases and J by 5 bases; unmatched bases: 7. The CDR3 covers 14 residues. CDR3 residues: CSARLGQGGTEAFF. DNA for the CDR3: TGCAGTGCTAGGTTGGGACAGGGTGGGACTGAAGCTTTCTTT.

The table lists this clonotype with many counts. The V gene is TRBV20-1, the J gene TRBJ2-5, with D hard to call. V lost 6 bases, J lost 2 bases, and 7 bases lay in between. Germline CDR1 DFQATT, CDR2 SNEGSKA (reference sequence). The CDR3 has 11 amino acids. CDR3 residues: CSAKRQETQYF. The CDR3 coding sequence is TGCAGTGCCAAACGTCAAGAGACCCAGTACTTC.

Many counts were recorded for this clonotype. The chain has TRBV30 and TRBJ1-5; 10 positions agree with TRBD1. The CDR3 totals 14 residues. Germline trimming cut 2 bases from V and 4 bases from J; bases unmatched to any gene: 2. CDR1 and CDR2 from the germline V gene are GTSNPN and SVGIG (reference sequence). The CDR3 DNA is TGTGCCTGGAGTCCGGGACAGGGGAATCAGCCCCAGCATTTT. As protein: CAWSPGQGNQPQHF. The full variable domain, with the rest looked up from reference TRBV30 and TRBJ1-5, is SQTIHQWPATLVQPVGSPLSLECTVEGTSNPNLYWYRQAAGRGLQLLFYSVGIGQISSEVPQNLSASRPQDRQFILSSKKLLLSDSGFYLCAWSPGQGNQPQHFGDGTRLSIL.

This clonotype was recorded at least ten times. A junction end diverges from the germline sequence, so it may reflect a read error. The CDR3 spells CASSLEGGGYNEQFF. CDR3 in DNA: TGTGCTAGCAGCTTAGAAGGGGGGGGCTACAATGAGCAGTTCTTC. V and J are TRBV7-7 and TRBJ2-1, with a possible D match to TRBD2 (7 bases). This CDR3 region has 15 residues. The germline gives CDR1 SSHAT, CDR2 FNYEAQ (reference sequence).

This chain links TRBV7-2 with TRBJ1-2; 9 bases fit TRBD1. V shed 5 bases, J shed 4 bases, and the junction held 11 bases outside the gene matches. Per the germline V gene, CDR1 is SGHTA and CDR2 is FQGNSA. This CDR3 region has 16 residues. The DNA of the CDR3 is TGTGCCAGCAGCCAAGAGCACACGGGACAGGGCTATGGCTACACCTTC. Translating gives CASSQEHTGQGYGYTF. The variable domain in full, completed from reference TRBV7-2 and TRBJ1-2, reads GAGVSQSPSNKVTEKGKDVELRCDPISGHTALYWYRQSLGQGLEFLIYFQGNSAPDKSGLPSDRFSAERTGGSVSTLTIQRTQQEDSAVYLCASSQEHTGQGYGYTFGSGTRLTVV.

This clonotype has more than one count but fewer than ten. The genes are TRBV10-3 and TRBJ2-3; TRBD2 aligns across 10 bases. V gave up 6 bases and J gave up 5 bases; unmatched junction bases: 11. Per the germline V gene, CDR1 is ENHRY and CDR2 is SYGVKD. CDR3 length equals 16 residues. CDR3 DNA: TGTGCCATCAGCTATGGGTCTAGCGGGGGAGGAGATACGCAGTATTTT. It specifies CAISYGSSGGGDTQYF.

The sample holds one count of this clonotype. This sequence joins TRBV5-1 and TRBJ1-2, with 7 positions matching TRBD1. With 4 bases clipped from V and 2 bases from J, the junction kept 5 bases outside the gene matches. Germline loops: CDR1 SGHRS, CDR2 YFSETQ. The CDR3 is made up of 14 amino acids. The CDR3, as DNA: TGCGCCAGCAGCCCGGGACAGATGAACTATGGCTACACCTTC. Protein product: CASSPGQMNYGYTF.

This clonotype was counted ten times or more. The chain uses TRBV27 and TRBJ2-3; D is undetermined. Germline loops: CDR1 MNHEY, CDR2 SMNVEV (reference sequence). The V end was cut by 3 bases, the J end by 2 bases, with 12 bases between. The CDR3 has 15 residues. The CDR3 DNA reads as TGTGCCAGCAGTTTTAGGGAAATATTCACAGATACGCAGTATTTT. This codes for CASSFREIFTDTQYF.

This clonotype has a count of ten or more. The chain couples TRBV20-1 to TRBJ2-2; 10 nucleotides align to TRBD1. The CDR3 extends over 15 amino acids. Unmatched junction bases numbered 10, after V lost 6 bases and J lost 6 bases. CDR1 DFQATT and CDR2 SNEGSKA come from the germline V gene (reference sequence). The CDR3 spells CSAIRRDRGAGELFF. CDR3 nucleotide sequence: TGCAGTGCGATCCGCCGGGACAGGGGTGCCGGGGAGCTGTTTTTT.

The chain recombines TRBV20-1 with TRBJ2-7; weak D call: TRBD2 (5 bases). The ends were cut back, 2 bases at V and 5 bases at J, with 13 bases in the middle. Germline V gives CDR1 DFQATT, CDR2 SNEGSKA (reference sequence). The CDR3 is 13 residues long. In DNA form, the CDR3 reads TGCAGTGCTAGACCCGCGGGTATCCACGAGCAGTACTTC. This sequence encodes CSARPAGIHEQYF.

This clonotype occurred many times. The V call is TRBV19, the J call TRBJ2-1, with a possible D match to TRBD1 (5 bases). Trimming stripped 6 bases from V and 5 bases from J, with 11 bases between. The CDR3 consists of 13 residues. Germline lookup yields CDR1 LNHDA and CDR2 SQIVND (reference sequence). The CDR3 is CASRGLGDNEQFF. The CDR3 DNA reads as TGTGCCAGTAGAGGGCTAGGGGACAATGAGCAGTTCTTC.

The CDR3 region has the DNA TGTGCCAGCAGCTCGGGGGGCAGGGGGCAGGGGCAGCCCCAGCATTTT. Residues: CASSSGGRGQGQPQHF. The gene calls are TRBV7-2 and TRBJ1-5; 8 bases align to TRBD1. This CDR3 is built from 16 residues. V lost 4 bases, J lost 7 bases, and 12 bases stayed unmatched. Germline assignment: CDR1 SGHTA and CDR2 FQGNSA. Combining the CDR3 with reference TRBV7-2 and TRBJ1-5 gives the whole variable domain GAGVSQSPSNKVTEKGKDVELRCDPISGHTALYWYRQSLGQGLEFLIYFQGNSAPDKSGLPSDRFSAERTGGSVSTLTIQRTQQEDSAVYLCASSSGGRGQGQPQHFGDGTRLSIL.

The table lists this clonotype with many counts. The V and J genes are TRBV20-1 and TRBJ2-7; D may be TRBD2 (7 bases). The CDR3 is 14 amino acids. Trimming removed 4 bases from V and 3 bases from J, with 16 bases in between. Per germline, CDR1 DFQATT and CDR2 SNEGSKA (reference sequence). CDR3 DNA sequence: TGCAGTGCTATACCAGGCGGGGGCAGCTACGAGCAGTACGTC. Its translation is CSAIPGGGSYEQYV.

The V call is TRBV5-1, the J call TRBJ2-1, with 7 bases matching TRBD1. J was trimmed by 3 bases and V by 2 bases; bases with no gene match: 2. CDR3 length: 14 residues. CDR1 is SGHRS and CDR2 is YFSETQ in the germline V gene. CDR3: CASSFPGGYNEQFF. The CDR3 DNA is TGCGCCAGCAGCTTCCCAGGGGGCTACAATGAGCAGTTCTTC.

This clonotype has a handful of counts. The chain links TRBV4-1 to TRBJ2-3, with D perhaps matching TRBD1 (6 bases). The CDR3 loop spans 13 amino acids. Germline CDR1 reads MGHRA; CDR2 reads YSYEKL. V lost 0 bases and J lost 9, with 10 bases in between. CDR3 amino acids: CASSQEGAWTQYF. The CDR3 bases are TGCGCCAGCAGCCAAGAGGGGGCATGGACGCAGTATTTT.

This sequence joins TRBV24-1 and TRBJ1-1; D ambiguous. Germline V CDR1 and CDR2: KGHDR, SFDVKD. This CDR3 comprises 16 residues. Trimming took off 0 bases at V and 1 base at J, with 11 bases between the two ends. In DNA, the CDR3 is TGTGCCACCAGTGATTTGCGTGTGTCAGCGAACACTGAAGCTTTCTTT. Its translation: CATSDLRVSANTEAFF.

V usage is TRBV12-3 or TRBV12-4 and J usage is TRBJ2-3; either TRBD1 or TRBD2 may fit D (6 bases each). The CDR3 is 14 residues long. Trimming took 8 bases from V and 6 from J, leaving 18 bases between them. CDR3 DNA: TGTGCCAGCCGGAGGACGGGGGCCGCCGATACGCAGTATTTT. Its protein is CASRRTGAADTQYF.

The rearrangement links TRBV19 to TRBJ1-5, with D possibly TRBD1 on 5 matching bases. CDR1 and CDR2 (germline): LNHDA, SQIVND (reference sequence). Trimming shortened V by 5 bases and J by 0 bases, and 8 bases separated the two germline ends. The CDR3 is made up of 14 amino acids. The CDR3 DNA reads TGTGCCAGTAGTTTCGACAGTAGCAATCAGCCCCAGCATTTT. Its protein product is CASSFDSSNQPQHF.

Points on this clonotype: The junction differs from germline at one of its ends, possibly a read error. V usage is TRBV7-8 and J usage is TRBJ2-5, with 15 positions matching TRBD2. Looked up from germline, CDR1 is SGHVS and CDR2 is FQNEAQ. This CDR3 has 17 residues. DNA for the CDR3: TGTGCCAGCAGCCTAGCCGGGACTAGCGGGGGGTTTGAGACCCAGTACTTC. It translates to CASSLAGTSGGFETQYF.

This clonotype was observed at least ten times. The V gene is TRBV5-1, the J gene TRBJ2-7; 7 bases align to TRBD1. This CDR3 comprises 13 residues. The V gene end was trimmed by 2 bases and the J gene end by 9 bases; junction bases not matched to a gene: 8. The germline CDR1 and CDR2 sequences are SGHRS and YFSETQ. CDR3 coding DNA: TGCGCCAGCAGCTTACAGGGGACGTCCGGGCAGTACTTC. Translation: CASSLQGTSGQYF.

There are many counts of this clonotype. Here the CDR3 reads CASSLARNYGYTF. The CDR3, as DNA: TGTGCCAGCAGCTTAGCGAGGAACTATGGCTACACCTTC. The rearrangement uses TRBV7-8 and TRBJ1-2, with D unclear. Germline V gene lookup returns CDR1 SGHVS and CDR2 FQNEAQ. The germline V and J ends were trimmed by 0 bases and 2 bases, with 4 bases remaining between them. The CDR3 totals 13 residues.

In this sample, this clonotype turned up many times. The V call is TRBV9, the J call TRBJ2-1, with unresolved D. V was cut by 0 bases and J by 4 bases, with 5 bases left in between. The germline gives CDR1 SGDLS, CDR2 YYNGEE. CDR3 size: 13 residues. CDR3 sequence reads: CASSVAQYNEQFF. CDR3 coding DNA: TGTGCCAGCAGCGTAGCCCAGTACAATGAGCAGTTCTTC.

This clonotype was counted between two and nine times. The V gene is TRBV5-1, the J gene TRBJ2-7, with D perhaps matching TRBD1 (6 bases). V lost 8 bases to trimming and J lost 2 bases, with 17 bases between them. This CDR3 is 14 amino acids long. The germline V gene has CDR1 SGHRS and CDR2 YFSETQ. The CDR3 region has the DNA TGCGCCAGGCCGGGGCAGGGGACCCCCTACGAGCAGTACGTC. Its translation is CARPGQGTPYEQYV.